Listed here are 14 T cell receptor beta chains from one sample, sequenced in a study of blood T cell repertoires in COVID-19. Sequenced by immunoSEQ multiplex PCR; TCRdb stores in-frame clones only, minus some. The sample lists tens of thousands of clones, 84% occurring once. The sequenced material came from peripheral blood. The source is a man aged 45-65 years with COVID-19, enrolled during active disease.

This chain connects TRBV5-1 to TRBJ2-2, with TRBD2 as a possible D gene (6 bases). The CDR3 covers 14 residues. Trimming cost V 7 bases and J 2 bases, with 12 bases left between them. Germline CDR1 and CDR2: SGHRS and YFSETQ. The CDR3 DNA reads TGCGCCAGCGCGGATAGCGGCAACACCGGGGAGCTGTTTTTT. This gives the protein CASADSGNTGELFF.

This chain connects TRBV11-2 to TRBJ1-5; possible D gene TRBD1, 6 bases. The germline CDR1 and CDR2 sequences are SGHAT and FQNNGV. V was shortened by 8 bases and J by 3 bases, with 17 bases between the two germline ends. CDR3 size: 15 residues. CDR3 sequence (DNA): TGTGCCAGCGCCTTGGGGGCAGAACACAATCAGCCCCAGCATTTT. Amino acid sequence: CASALGAEHNQPQHF. The full variable domain, completed using reference TRBV11-2 and TRBJ1-5, is EAGVAQSPRYKIIEKRQSVAFWCNPISGHATLYWYQQILGQGPKLLIQFQNNGVVDDSQLPKDRFSAERLKGVDSTLKIQPAKLEDSAVYLCASALGAEHNQPQHFGDGTRLSIL.

This clone occurred once. The V and J genes are TRBV7-6 and TRBJ1-6; weak D call: TRBD1 (5 bases). V shed 1 base and J shed 9 bases, with 16 bases lying between them. The CDR3 extends over 16 amino acids. Germline CDR1 and CDR2: SGHVS and FNYEAQ. CDR3 in amino acids: CASSLEATEGASPLHF. The CDR3 bases are TGTGCCAGCAGCTTAGAGGCGACCGAAGGGGCTTCACCCCTCCACTTT.

The CDR3 loop is CASRPAGANVLTF. The CDR3 DNA reads as TGTGCCAGCAGACCGGCTGGGGCCAACGTCCTGACTTTC. This sequence joins TRBV12-3 or TRBV12-4 and TRBJ2-6; no firm D call. The V end lost 6 bases, the J end lost 2 bases, and 5 bases lay between the germline ends. The CDR3 is 13 amino acids.

This chain connects TRBV6-5 to TRBJ2-5; maybe TRBD2 (6 bases). The CDR3 consists of 14 residues. Trimming took 6 bases from V and 4 from J, leaving 15 bases between them. CDR1 MNHEY and CDR2 SVGAGI come from the germline V gene. CDR3 residues: CASSLASGPETQYF. DNA for the CDR3: TGTGCCAGCAGCCTGGCGAGCGGGCCAGAGACCCAGTACTTC.

The chain links TRBV2 to TRBJ2-3; perhaps TRBD2 as D (6 bases). The CDR3 length is 16 residues. Germline V lookup: CDR1 SNHLY, CDR2 FYNNEI. Trimming pared 5 bases from V and 6 bases from J, leaving 21 bases between. The CDR3 bases are TGTGCCAGCAGTACCAGGGCGGGGACCCGAAGGGATACGCAGTATTTT. Translation: CASSTRAGTRRDTQYF.

The chain joins TRBV27 to TRBJ1-2; D possibly corresponds to TRBD1 (5 bases). The CDR3 runs 14 residues. Germline V gene data show CDR1 as MNHEY and CDR2 as SMNVEV (reference sequence). V lost 4 bases to trimming and J lost 6 bases, with 15 bases between them. CDR3 nucleotides: TGTGCCAGCAGTTCAAGCCAGGGAAACAATGGCTACACCTTC. Protein: CASSSSQGNNGYTF.

This chain uses TRBV7-9 with TRBJ1-6, with TRBD1 as a possible D gene (6 bases). Trimming took off 3 bases at V and 12 bases at J, with 15 bases between the two ends. From germline, CDR1 is SEHNR and CDR2 FQNEAQ (reference sequence). This CDR3 comprises 14 residues. The chain's CDR3 is CASSLDSARGPLHF. CDR3 in DNA: TGTGCCAGCAGCTTGGACAGTGCGAGGGGACCCCTCCACTTT.

The chain uses TRBV7-3 and TRBJ2-3; possible D gene TRBD2, 6 bases. The V end lost 6 bases, the J end lost 2 bases, and 15 bases lay between the germline ends. Germline V lookup: CDR1 SGHTA, CDR2 FQGTGA. The CDR3 spans 15 residues. The CDR3 sequence is CASRKDGLTTDTQYF. The CDR3 coding sequence is TGTGCCAGCAGGAAAGACGGACTAACCACAGATACGCAGTATTTT. Complete variable domain (other parts from reference TRBV7-3 and TRBJ2-3): GAGVSQTPSNKVTEKGKYVELRCDPISGHTALYWYRQSLGQGPEFLIYFQGTGAADDSGLPNDRFFAVRPEGSVSTLKIQRTERGDSAVYLCASRKDGLTTDTQYFGPGTRLTVL.

The gene calls are TRBV9 and TRBJ2-4; 9 positions match TRBD2. Germline loops: CDR1 SGDLS, CDR2 YYNGEE. V shed 3 bases and J 1 base; nucleotides not matched to a gene: 5. This CDR3 has 16 residues. Written as DNA, the CDR3 is TGTGCCAGCAGCGATAGCGGGGGCCCCGCCAAAAACATTCAGTACTTC. As protein: CASSDSGGPAKNIQYF.

This rearrangement joins TRBV7-3 to TRBJ2-3, with a tentative D call TRBD2 (6 bases). Looked up from germline, CDR1 is SGHTA and CDR2 is FQGTGA. This CDR3 has 15 residues. Deletions cut 5 bases from V and 3 bases from J, with 15 bases between. The CDR3 coding sequence is TGTGCCAGCAGCCACGACGGACTACCAACAGATACGCAGTATTTT. Encoded protein: CASSHDGLPTDTQYF.

The V call is TRBV3-1 (or the pseudogene TRBV3-2), the J call TRBJ1-2; no firm D call. The CDR3 extends over 14 amino acids. The V gene's germline CDR1 is LGHDT and CDR2 YNNKEL (reference sequence). The V end lost 0 bases, the J end lost 7 bases, and 12 bases lay between the germline ends. CDR3 DNA: TGTGCCAGCAGCCAAGATGGAGGGTGGGGTGGCTACACCTTC. It is translated as CASSQDGGWGGYTF.

The rearrangement joins TRBV24-1 to TRBJ2-1, with 8 bases lining up with TRBD2. In germline, CDR1 is KGHDR, CDR2 SFDVKD. Trimming cost V 5 bases and J 15 bases; bases outside gene matches: 14. This CDR3 has 14 amino acids. CDR3 sequence: CATSGNSGKLHRFF. The DNA for the CDR3 is TGTGCCACCAGTGGGAATAGCGGGAAACTTCATCGGTTCTTC.

The rearrangement uses TRBV9 and TRBJ2-1; TRBD2 agrees at 9 bases. The CDR3 covers 14 residues. CDR1 and CDR2 (germline): SGDLS, YYNGEE. Trimming removed 3 bases from V and 6 bases from J; junction bases left unmatched: 4. The CDR3 DNA reads TGTGCCAGCAGCGCGAAGCGGGGGGTCAATGAGCAGTTCTTC. It encodes CASSAKRGVNEQFF.